This T cell receptor beta chain was sequenced during a study of neurological immune-mediated disorders. TCRdb recomputed calls from the 5' RACE reads with MiXCR, one row per CDR3 protein. The data contain about 66,000 distinct CDR3 sequences, roughly 10% of them singletons. As to time point: longitudinal time-point 2. PBMCs stored at -80 C, numbering 2 million, were the origin of the unsorted libraries. Study results and caveats: The expanded clones of different subjects shared no CDR3 amino acid sequences (suggesting private repertoires in all groups).

This clonotype was observed a handful of times. What it recognizes is unknown. Sequencing used PBMCs. This sequence was found in a man aged 30 to 39 in good health.

CDR3 sequence reads: CASSHRRSGRKSYEQYF. DNA of the CDR3: TGTGCCAGCAGCCACCGCCGTAGCGGGAGGAAGTCCTACGAGCAGTACTTC. This sequence joins TRBV3-1 and TRBJ2-7; 10 bases are a match to TRBD2. The V segment lost 3 bases and the J segment 1 base; nucleotides outside the gene matches: 9. This CDR3 spans 17 amino acids. CDR1 and CDR2 (germline): LGHDT, YNNKEL (reference sequence).